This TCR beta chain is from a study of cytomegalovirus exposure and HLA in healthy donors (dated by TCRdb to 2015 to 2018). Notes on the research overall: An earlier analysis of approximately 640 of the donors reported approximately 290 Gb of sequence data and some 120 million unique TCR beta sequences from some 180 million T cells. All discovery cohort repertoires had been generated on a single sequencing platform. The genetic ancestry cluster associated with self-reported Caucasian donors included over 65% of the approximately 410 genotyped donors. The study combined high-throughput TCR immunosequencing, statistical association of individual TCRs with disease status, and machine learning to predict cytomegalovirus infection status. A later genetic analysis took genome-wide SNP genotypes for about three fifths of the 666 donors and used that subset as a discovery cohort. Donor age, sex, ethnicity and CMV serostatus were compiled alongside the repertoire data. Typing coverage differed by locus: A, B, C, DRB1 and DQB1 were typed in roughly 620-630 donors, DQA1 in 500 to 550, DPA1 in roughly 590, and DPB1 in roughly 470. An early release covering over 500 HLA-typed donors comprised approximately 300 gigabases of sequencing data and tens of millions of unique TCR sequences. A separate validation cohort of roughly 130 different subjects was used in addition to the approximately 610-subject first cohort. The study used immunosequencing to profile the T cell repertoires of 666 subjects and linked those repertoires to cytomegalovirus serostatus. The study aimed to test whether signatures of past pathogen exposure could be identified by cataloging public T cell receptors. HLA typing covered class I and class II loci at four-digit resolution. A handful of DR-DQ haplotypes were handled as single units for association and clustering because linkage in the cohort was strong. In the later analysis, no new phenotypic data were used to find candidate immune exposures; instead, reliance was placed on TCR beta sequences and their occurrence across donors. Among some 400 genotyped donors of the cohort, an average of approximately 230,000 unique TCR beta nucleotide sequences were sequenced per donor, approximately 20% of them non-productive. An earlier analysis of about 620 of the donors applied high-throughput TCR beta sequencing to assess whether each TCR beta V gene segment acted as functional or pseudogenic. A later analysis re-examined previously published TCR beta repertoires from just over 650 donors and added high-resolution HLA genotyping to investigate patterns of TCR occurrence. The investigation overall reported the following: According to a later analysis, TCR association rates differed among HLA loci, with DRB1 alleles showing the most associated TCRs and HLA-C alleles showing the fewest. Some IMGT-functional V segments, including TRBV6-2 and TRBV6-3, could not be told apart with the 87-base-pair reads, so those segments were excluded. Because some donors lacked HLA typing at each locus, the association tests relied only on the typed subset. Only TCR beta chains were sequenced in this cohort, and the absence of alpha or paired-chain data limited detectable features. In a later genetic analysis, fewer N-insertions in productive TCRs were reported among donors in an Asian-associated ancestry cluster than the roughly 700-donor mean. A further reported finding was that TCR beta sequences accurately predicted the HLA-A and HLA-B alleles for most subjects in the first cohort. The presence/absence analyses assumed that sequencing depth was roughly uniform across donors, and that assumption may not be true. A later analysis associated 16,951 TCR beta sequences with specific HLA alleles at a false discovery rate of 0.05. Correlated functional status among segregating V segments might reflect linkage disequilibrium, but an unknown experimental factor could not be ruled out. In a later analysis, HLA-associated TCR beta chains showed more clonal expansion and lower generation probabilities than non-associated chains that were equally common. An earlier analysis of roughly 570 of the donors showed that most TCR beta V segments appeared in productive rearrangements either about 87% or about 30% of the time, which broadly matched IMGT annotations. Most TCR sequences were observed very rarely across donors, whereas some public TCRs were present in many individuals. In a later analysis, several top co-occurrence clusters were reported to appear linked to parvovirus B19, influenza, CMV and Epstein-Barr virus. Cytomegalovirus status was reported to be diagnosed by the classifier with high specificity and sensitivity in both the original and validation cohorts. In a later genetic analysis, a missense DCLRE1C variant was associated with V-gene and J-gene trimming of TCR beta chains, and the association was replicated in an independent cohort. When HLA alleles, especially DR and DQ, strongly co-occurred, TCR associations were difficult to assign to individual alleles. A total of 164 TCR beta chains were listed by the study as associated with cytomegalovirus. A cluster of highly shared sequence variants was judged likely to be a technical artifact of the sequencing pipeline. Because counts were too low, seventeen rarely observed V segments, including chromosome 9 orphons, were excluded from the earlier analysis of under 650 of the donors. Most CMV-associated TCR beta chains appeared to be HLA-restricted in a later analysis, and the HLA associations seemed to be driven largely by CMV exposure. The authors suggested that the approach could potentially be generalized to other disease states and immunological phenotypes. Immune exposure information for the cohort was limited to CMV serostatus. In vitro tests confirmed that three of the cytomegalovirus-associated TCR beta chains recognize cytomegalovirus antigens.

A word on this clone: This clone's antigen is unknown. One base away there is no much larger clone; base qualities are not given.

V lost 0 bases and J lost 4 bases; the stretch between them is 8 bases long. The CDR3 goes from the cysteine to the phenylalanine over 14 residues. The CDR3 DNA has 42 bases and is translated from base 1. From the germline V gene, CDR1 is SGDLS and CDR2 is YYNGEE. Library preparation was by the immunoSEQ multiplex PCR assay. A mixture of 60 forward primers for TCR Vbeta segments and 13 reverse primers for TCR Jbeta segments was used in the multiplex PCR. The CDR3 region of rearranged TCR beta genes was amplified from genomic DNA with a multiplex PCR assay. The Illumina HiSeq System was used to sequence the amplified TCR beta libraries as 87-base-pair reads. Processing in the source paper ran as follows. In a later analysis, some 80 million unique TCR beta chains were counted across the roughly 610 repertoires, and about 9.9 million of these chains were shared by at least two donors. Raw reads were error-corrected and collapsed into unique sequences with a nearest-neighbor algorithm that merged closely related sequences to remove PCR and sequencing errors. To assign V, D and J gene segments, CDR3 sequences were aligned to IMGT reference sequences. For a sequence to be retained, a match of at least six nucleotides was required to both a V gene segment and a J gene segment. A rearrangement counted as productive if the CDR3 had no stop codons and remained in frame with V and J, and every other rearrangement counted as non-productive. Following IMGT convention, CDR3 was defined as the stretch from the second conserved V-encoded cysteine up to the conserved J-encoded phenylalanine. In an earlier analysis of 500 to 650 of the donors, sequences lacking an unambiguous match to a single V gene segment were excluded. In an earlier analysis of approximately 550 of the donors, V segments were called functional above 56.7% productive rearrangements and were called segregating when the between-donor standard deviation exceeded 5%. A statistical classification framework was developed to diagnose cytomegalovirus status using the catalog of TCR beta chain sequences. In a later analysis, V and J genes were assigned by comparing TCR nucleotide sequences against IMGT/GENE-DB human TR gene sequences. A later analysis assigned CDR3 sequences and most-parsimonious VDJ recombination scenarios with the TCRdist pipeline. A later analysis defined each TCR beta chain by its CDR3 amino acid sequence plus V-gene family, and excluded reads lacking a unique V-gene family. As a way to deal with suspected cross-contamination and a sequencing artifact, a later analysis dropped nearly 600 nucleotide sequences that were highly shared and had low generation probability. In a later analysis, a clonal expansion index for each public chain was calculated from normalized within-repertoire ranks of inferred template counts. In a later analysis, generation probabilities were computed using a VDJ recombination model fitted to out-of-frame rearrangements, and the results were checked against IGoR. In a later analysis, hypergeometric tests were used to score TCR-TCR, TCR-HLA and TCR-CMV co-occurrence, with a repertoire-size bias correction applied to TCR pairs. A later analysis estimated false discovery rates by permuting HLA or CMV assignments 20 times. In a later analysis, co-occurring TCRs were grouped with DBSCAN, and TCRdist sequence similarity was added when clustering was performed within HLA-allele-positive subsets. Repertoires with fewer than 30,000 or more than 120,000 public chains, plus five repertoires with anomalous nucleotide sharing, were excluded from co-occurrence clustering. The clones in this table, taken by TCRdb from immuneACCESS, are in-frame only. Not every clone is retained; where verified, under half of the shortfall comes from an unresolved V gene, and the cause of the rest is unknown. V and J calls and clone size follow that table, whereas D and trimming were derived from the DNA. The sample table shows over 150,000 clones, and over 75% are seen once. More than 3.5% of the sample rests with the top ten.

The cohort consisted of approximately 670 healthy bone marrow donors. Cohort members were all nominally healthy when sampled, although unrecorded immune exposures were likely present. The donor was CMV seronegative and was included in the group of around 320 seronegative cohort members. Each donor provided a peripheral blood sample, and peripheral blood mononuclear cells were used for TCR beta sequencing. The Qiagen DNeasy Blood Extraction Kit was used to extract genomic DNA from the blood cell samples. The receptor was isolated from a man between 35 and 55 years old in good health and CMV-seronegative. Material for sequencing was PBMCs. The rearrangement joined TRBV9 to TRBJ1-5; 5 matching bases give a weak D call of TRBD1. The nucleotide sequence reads TGTGCCAGCAGCGTAGGGGCAGGGAATCAGCCCCAGCATTTT. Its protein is CASSVGAGNQPQHF.